This TCR beta chain was sequenced for a study of cytotoxic CD8 clonotypes in ibrutinib-treated CLL (dated by TCRdb to the early 2020s). Background on the whole study: In this cohort, about 15 patients were treatment-naive and under 13 were relapsed/refractory, while some 18 had unmutated IGHV. Partial responses were observed in 24 patients and complete responses in 2; after a median follow-up of roughly 72 months, remission was maintained in around 14 patients and progression was observed in approximately 12. Response samples were taken after a median of approximately 12 months on treatment, ranging from roughly 6 to 36 months. An average of around 250,000 productive templates and roughly 94,000 productive rearrangements was obtained per sample. Longitudinal samples were available for about 30% of the roughly 86 trial participants. Cryopreserved peripheral blood mononuclear cells were collected before treatment, at response, and at either disease progression or sustained remission. All remission and progressive disease samples were collected while patients were still receiving ibrutinib.

Results the study describes overall, beyond this receptor: Public clonotypes were rare and either contracted or stayed stable during treatment, and the rise in clonality at ibrutinib response reflected the expansion of private clonotypes. Sampling times were not matched between patients in sustained remission and patients whose disease was progressing, and lymph node repertoires were not examined. Clonality rose at ibrutinib response, remained stable during sustained remission, and dropped back toward baseline at progression. At baseline, clonality was higher than in age-matched healthy donors and showed a strong correlation with circulating CD8+ T-cell counts.

Each clonotype received, on average, approximately 9.9x coverage in deep resolution sequencing performed on a MiSeq, where the target depth lay between 1 in 1 million and 1 in 200,000 T cells. TCR beta libraries were generated with the immunoSEQ hsTCRB Kit. Per the source publication's procedure: Data were analyzed with ImmunoSEQ Data Assistant and ImmunoSEQ Analyzer, with V, D and J genes assigned per IMGT definitions. Clonality, which ranges from 0 to 1, was calculated by subtracting the normalized Shannon entropy of productive rearrangement frequencies from one. Only overrepresented clonotypes making up at least 0.05% of each patient's repertoire were included in the public clonotype analysis. About a dozen repertoires from age-matched healthy donors, obtained from immuneACCESS, served as clonality controls. TCRdb obtained this table from immuneACCESS and retained in-frame rearrangements with V and J assigned. These tables miss some clones; where compared with another copy, unresolved V genes account for less than half of the shortfall, and the remainder is unexplained. The V and J calls and clone size come from that table; D and trimming were worked out from the DNA. This sample gives over 200,000 clones in total; roughly three quarters of them show up just once. Of the sample, about an eighth falls within the top ten clones.

Cut back by 1 base and 7 bases, the V and J ends lie 14 bases apart. Reading from cysteine to phenylalanine, the CDR3 counts 15 amino acids. Only the CDR3 DNA is retained, 45 bases long and in frame from the first base. Sequences MDHEN (CDR1) and SYDVKM (CDR2) are obtained from the germline V gene. This specimen's time point label, per the study, means: about 11 months on ibrutinib. For TCR beta library preparation, around 2 micrograms of genomic DNA were isolated from cryopreserved PBMCs. High-throughput TCR beta sequencing was performed on longitudinal blood samples from CLL patients receiving ibrutinib monotherapy. The patients took part in an open-label, single-center phase 2 trial of ibrutinib monotherapy. A word on this clone: Its antigen remains undetermined. No base-level quality is on record; no much larger clone is a single base apart.

The chain links TRBV28 with TRBJ1-3, with TRBD1 as a weak D call on 6 bases. The clonotype was recovered from a human donor with chronic lymphocytic leukemia. Sample: PBMCs, taken after 12 months of ibrutinib treatment. The sequenced DNA: TGTGCCAGCAGTTTATCGGGGGGCCGGCATAACACCATATATTTT. It specifies CASSLSGGRHNTIYF.